This TCR beta chain originates from a study of molecular identifiers for immune sequencing clone quantification. Previously reported methods and listed TCR primers produced the bulk TCR libraries. A single record per CDR3 protein comes from TCRdb applying MiXCR to the PCR reads. This repertoire shows under 600,000 distinct CDR3 sequences, around 25% found once; its top ten account for approximately 0.8%. The length of the CDR3 is 15 residues. Trimming at V came to 3 bases and at J to 2 bases, leaving 3 bases not matched to a gene. From germline, CDR1 is DFQATT and CDR2 SNEGSKA (reference sequence). The study's findings and limits: Jurkat TCR RNA that was spiked in from one cell was reportedly detectable among one million naive cells. Clones carrying above 20 RNA copies accounted for over 97% of effector molecules, under 1% in naive cells.

For naive CD8 T cells, sorting used the CD8+CD4-CCR7+CD45RA+ phenotype. Points on this clonotype: Its antigen is unknown.

The V and J genes are TRBV20-1 and TRBJ2-5, with 13 nucleotides matching TRBD2. This receptor was obtained from a human donor in good health. Some libraries in this study had Jurkat cell RNA spiked in. The sample comprised naive CD8+ T cells from blood, with Jurkat cell RNA spiked in. Subset here: FACS-sorted CD8+CD4-CCR7+CD45RA+ naive T cells. In nucleotides, the CDR3 is TGCAGTGCTAGTGAGGGACTAGCGGGACAAGAGACCCAGTACTTC. Encoded protein: CSASEGLAGQETQYF.